The entry below gives a single TCR beta chain sequence along with its context. Its antigen is unidentified. This sample was included in a study of cytomegalovirus exposure and HLA in healthy donors. Study observations and caveats: In an earlier analysis, productive rearrangement rates for most beta V segments clustered near 87% or 30%. Many donors shared some public TCRs, even though most TCR sequences were rare.

V was clipped by 4 bases and J by 0 bases, with 10 bases between them. The CDR3 is made up of 13 amino acids. In germline, CDR1 is GTSNPN, CDR2 SVGIG (reference sequence). The PCR had 60 Vbeta and 13 Jbeta primers. The repertoire was sequenced with immunoSEQ multiplex PCR; TCRdb's copy has only in-frame clones and lacks some. The sample holds some 170,000 clones; roughly four fifths are singletons and the top ten take around 4%. The sequence derives from a man aged 35 to 55 in good health and CMV-seronegative. The source material was PBMCs. The chain combines TRBV30 with TRBJ2-7, with D perhaps matching TRBD1 (5 bases). In nucleotides, the CDR3 is TGTGCCTGGACAGATGGGGCCTCCTACGAGCAGTACTTC. Protein product: CAWTDGASYEQYF.